These 10 T cell receptor beta chains were all obtained from the same sample, sequenced in a study. Via MiXCR, TCRdb re-called the RT-PCR reads, giving one row per CDR3 protein. In the table there are about 700,000 distinct CDR3 sequences, approximately 15% of which are singletons. Sequences were obtained from memory CD4+ T cells from blood. Every receptor here comes from a female donor in good health, serving as a healthy control.

V and J are TRBV9 and TRBJ1-1, with TRBD1 as a possible D gene (6 bases). The CDR3 length is 15 residues. V was trimmed by 4 bases and J by 2 bases, leaving 15 bases between them. Germline V CDR1 and CDR2: SGDLS, YYNGEE. CDR3 DNA sequence: TGTGCCAGCAGCTCAACAGGGACCCAAAACACTGAAGCTTTCTTT. Protein: CASSSTGTQNTEAFF.

J is TRBJ2-3 and V is TRBV20-1; 8 bases match TRBD1. CDR1 is DFQATT and CDR2 is SNEGSKA in the germline V gene (reference sequence). Unmatched junction bases numbered 8, after V lost 7 bases and J lost 5 bases. CDR3 length: 13 amino acids. The CDR3 protein is CSGRQGAVDTQYF. CDR3 bases: TGCAGTGGACGGCAGGGGGCAGTAGATACGCAGTATTTT.

The table lists this clonotype with many counts. V is TRBV7-2 and J is TRBJ2-7; D possibly corresponds to TRBD1 (6 bases). Trimming pared 7 bases from V and 2 bases from J, leaving 12 bases between. This CDR3 region has 13 residues. CDR1 and CDR2 (germline): SGHTA, FQGNSA. CDR3 loop: CASTEDRAYEQYF. The CDR3 DNA follows: TGTGCCAGCACCGAGGACAGAGCCTACGAGCAGTACTTC.

This clonotype came up many times. The rearrangement uses TRBV5-1 and TRBJ1-1; the D gene is possibly TRBD1 (6 bases). V was pared by 0 bases and J by 1 base, with 10 bases between. The V gene's germline CDR1 is SGHRS and CDR2 YFSETQ. The CDR3 runs to 15 residues. CDR3 region: CASSLDRVQNTEAFF. DNA of the CDR3: TGCGCCAGCAGCTTGGACAGGGTGCAGAACACTGAAGCTTTCTTT.

V and J are TRBV27 and TRBJ2-3, with 14 bases that match TRBD2. Germline CDR1 reads MNHEY; CDR2 reads SMNVEV (reference sequence). V was clipped by 5 bases and J by 2 bases; unmatched bases: 6. The CDR3 extends over 17 amino acids. In DNA, the CDR3 is TGTGCCAGCAGTCGAGGACTAGCGGGAGGTCACACAGATACGCAGTATTTT. Protein sequence: CASSRGLAGGHTDTQYF.

At least ten counts were recorded for this clonotype. This chain uses TRBV12-3 or TRBV12-4 with TRBJ2-7; no clear D. This CDR3 is 12 amino acids long. Trimming cost V 0 bases and J 2 bases, with 2 bases left between them. CDR3 sequence (DNA): TGTGCCAGCAGTTTAGCCACCTACGAGCAGTACTTC. It is translated as CASSLATYEQYF.

This chain links TRBV18 with TRBJ2-1; 8 bases line up with TRBD2. The CDR3 totals 16 residues. V lost 6 bases and J lost 0; bases outside the gene matches: 7. CDR1 KGHSH and CDR2 LQKENI come from the germline V gene. Here the CDR3 DNA reads TGTGCCAGCTCGCTTCAGAGCGGGAGCTCCTACAATGAGCAGTTCTTC. It translates to CASSLQSGSSYNEQFF.

J is TRBJ1-6 and V is TRBV20-1; D perhaps matches TRBD1 (6 bases). Germline V CDR1 and CDR2: DFQATT, SNEGSKA (reference sequence). This CDR3 region has 16 residues. The V end was cut by 2 bases, the J end by 11 bases, with 22 bases between. CDR3 nucleotide sequence: TGCAGTGCTAGACGTCCCTCGGGGGCCATAACCACACCCCTCCACTTT. Its translation is CSARRPSGAITTPLHF.

The chain links TRBV2 to TRBJ2-7; the match to TRBD1 covers 10 bases. Germline assignment: CDR1 SNHLY and CDR2 FYNNEI. The CDR3 has 16 amino acids. V was clipped by 6 bases and J by 0 bases; unmatched bases: 8. In nucleotides, the CDR3 is TGTGCCAGCAGGGACACCGGGACAGGGGCCTCCTACGAGCAGTACTTC. Residues: CASRDTGTGASYEQYF.

Of note for this clonotype: This may arise from a read error, as a much more abundant clone is one base away. The chain joins TRBV30 to TRBJ2-5, with D perhaps matching TRBD2 (5 bases). Per the germline V gene, CDR1 is GTSNPN and CDR2 is SVGIG (reference sequence). CDR3 size: 13 residues. Deletions cut 4 bases from V and 5 bases from J, with 14 bases between. Here the CDR3 DNA reads TGTGCCTGGATCCGCCGAACGGGGGAGACCCAGTACTTC. Its protein product is CAWIRRTGETQYF.